This entry is about one T cell receptor beta chain. The antigen remains undetermined. Use of 60 Vbeta and 13 Jbeta primers characterized the PCR. Repertoires were generated with immunoSEQ multiplex PCR, while TCRdb's copy carries only in-frame clones and drops some. The sample carries roughly 200,000 clones, around three quarters recorded once. These data belong to a study of cytomegalovirus exposure and HLA in healthy donors. Whole-study context: HLA-typed donors were the source of approximately 85 million unique TCRs held in an early data release.

Study observations and caveats: Being indistinguishable, some V segments were excluded, TRBV6-2 and TRBV6-3 among them. Common viral pathogens seemed to be connected with several of the most significant clusters, according to a later analysis. Analyzed later, association rates of TCRs varied across HLA loci, with DRB1 most and HLA-C fewest.

The CDR3 extends over 17 amino acids. V trimming: 6 bases; J trimming: 4 bases; junction bases outside the gene matches: 13. Germline assignment: CDR1 MRHNA and CDR2 SNTAGT. The sequence came from a woman in her 30s in good health and CMV-seropositive. The sample was PBMCs. The chain combines TRBV6-4 with TRBJ1-1; 11 bases map to TRBD1. Here the CDR3 reads CASSETPQGTGGTEAFF. The CDR3 coding sequence is TGTGCCAGCAGCGAAACTCCACAGGGGACAGGGGGCACTGAAGCTTTCTTT.